There are many counts of the clone carrying this T cell receptor (beta chain). This entry comes from a study of T cells in Graves' hyperthyroidism and ophthalmopathy. The CDR3 length is 14 residues. Trimming removed 5 bases from V and 4 bases from J; junction bases left unmatched: 6. Germline V gives CDR1 DFQATT, CDR2 SNEGSKA (reference sequence). Using RNA transcripts as the source, TCR beta CDR3 regions were amplified. RT-PCR in the first round (using the HTBI primer set) targeted the TCR CDR3. TCRdb recomputed calls from the multiplex PCR reads with MiXCR, one row per CDR3 protein. The sample consists of 480,000 or so distinct CDR3 sequences, around 50% of them appearing once. Thyroid ultrasound and orbital computed tomography, with clinical symptoms and serum thyroxine and TRAb, informed diagnoses.

This receptor was identified in an adult woman with Graves' disease, either hyperthyroidism or ophthalmopathy (not recorded which). The chain combines TRBV20-1 with TRBJ2-5, with TRBD2 matching over 11 bases. Input material: peripheral blood or thyroid tissue (not recorded which). CDR3 protein: CSAVHSGRGETQYF. CDR3 DNA sequence: TGCAGTGCTGTCCATAGCGGGAGGGGAGAGACCCAGTACTTC.